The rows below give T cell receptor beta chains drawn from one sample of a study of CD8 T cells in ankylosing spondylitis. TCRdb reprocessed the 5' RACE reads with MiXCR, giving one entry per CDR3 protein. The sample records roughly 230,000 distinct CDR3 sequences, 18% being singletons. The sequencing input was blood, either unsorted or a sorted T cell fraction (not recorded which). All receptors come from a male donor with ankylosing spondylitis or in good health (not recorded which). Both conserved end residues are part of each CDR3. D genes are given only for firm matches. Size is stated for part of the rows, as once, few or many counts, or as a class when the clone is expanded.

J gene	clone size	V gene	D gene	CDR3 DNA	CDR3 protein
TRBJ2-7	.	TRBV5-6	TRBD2	TGTGCCAGCAGCTCGCGGCGGACTAGCGGGAGAGGGGCCCCCCCCGAGCAGTACTTC	CASSSRRTSGRGAPPEQYF
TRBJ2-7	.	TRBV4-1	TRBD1	TGCGCCAGCAGCTCGCCGGGACAGGGAATGGAGCAGTACTTC	CASSSPGQGMEQYF
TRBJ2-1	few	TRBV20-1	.	TGCAGTGCTAGAGATGGGAGTAATGAGCAGTTCTTC	CSARDGSNEQFF
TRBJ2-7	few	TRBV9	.	TGTGCCAGCAGCGTAGGTCTTGGCGGAAGCTCCTACGAGCAGTACTTC	CASSVGLGGSSYEQYF
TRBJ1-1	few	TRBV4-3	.	TGCGCCAGCAGCCAAGGGGCAGGGGTTTATACTGAAGCTTTCTTT	CASSQGAGVYTEAFF
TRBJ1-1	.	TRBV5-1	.	TGCGCCAGCAGCTCATCCGAGTTAGGCACTGAAGCTTTCTTT	CASSSSELGTEAFF
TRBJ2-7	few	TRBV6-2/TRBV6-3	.	TGTGCCAGCAGTTCCCCGATAGCGGAGCAGTACTTC	CASSSPIAEQYF
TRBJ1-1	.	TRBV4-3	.	TGCGCCAGCAGCCAAGATTGGATCGGGGGCACTGAAGCTTTCTTT	CASSQDWIGGTEAFF
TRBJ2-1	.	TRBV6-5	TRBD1	TGTGCCAGCAGTTACTTTACAGGGGTCAATGAGCAGTTCTTC	CASSYFTGVNEQFF
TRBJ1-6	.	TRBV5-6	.	TGTGCCAGCAGCCTCGCAGGGGATTCACCCCTCCACTTT	CASSLAGDSPLHF
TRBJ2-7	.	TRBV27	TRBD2	TGTGCCAGCAGTCCGGGACTAGCGGGAGTCCACGAGCAGTACTTC	CASSPGLAGVHEQYF